This is a list of T cell receptor beta chains from one sample in a study of blood T cell repertoires in COVID-19. Libraries were prepared by immunoSEQ multiplex PCR; TCRdb keeps only in-frame clonotypes and omits some of them. This sample has hundreds of thousands of clones, with 65% to 85% found just once. The sample consisted of peripheral blood. The receptors come from a woman between 50 and 59 years old with acute or convalescent COVID-19. Both conserved end residues are part of each CDR3. The D gene is left open where the match is weak. For some rows the clone size is stated as once, few or many, or as a class when expanded; others skip it.

abundance	v_gene	j_gene	d_gene	CDR3aa	CDR3nt
once	TRBV3-1/TRBV3-2	TRBJ2-7	TRBD1	CASSDREMSEQYF	TGTGCCAGCAGCGACAGGGAAATGAGCGAGCAGTACTTC
-	TRBV9	TRBJ2-5	TRBD2	CASSAGLAGVGETQYF	TGTGCCAGCAGCGCGGGACTAGCGGGAGTTGGAGAGACCCAGTACTTC
-	TRBV2	TRBJ2-7	TRBD1	CASSQDRGFYEQYF	TGTGCCAGCAGCCAGGACAGGGGGTTCTACGAGCAGTACTTC
-	TRBV19	TRBJ1-1	-	CASSSQTATLNTEAFF	TGTGCCAGTAGTAGCCAGACAGCGACATTGAACACTGAAGCTTTCTTT
-	TRBV2	TRBJ2-7	TRBD1	CASRPSGTGGQGQYF	TGTGCCAGCAGACCCTCCGGGACAGGGGGGCAGGGGCAGTACTTC
-	TRBV12-5	TRBJ2-7	TRBD1	CASGLTGAYEQYF	TGTGCTAGTGGACTGACAGGGGCCTACGAGCAGTACTTC
-	TRBV11-2	TRBJ2-7	TRBD2	CASSFDRLAAGEQYF	TGTGCCAGCAGCTTTGATCGACTAGCGGCGGGGGAGCAGTACTTC
-	TRBV11-2	TRBJ2-7	-	CASSLSRARPTEQYF	TGTGCCAGCAGCTTATCTAGAGCGAGACCTACGGAGCAGTACTTC
-	TRBV7-7	TRBJ2-1	TRBD1	CASSLEATGVNEQFF	TGTGCTAGCAGCTTAGAGGCGACAGGGGTCAATGAGCAGTTCTTC
-	TRBV10-2	TRBJ2-1	-	CASRLPGLYNEQFF	TGCGCCAGCAGGTTGCCAGGGCTTTACAATGAGCAGTTCTTC
few	TRBV24-1	TRBJ1-2	-	CATSDPDGGYGYTF	TGTGCCACCAGTGATCCCGACGGAGGCTATGGCTACACCTTC
few	TRBV6-5	TRBJ1-2	TRBD1	CASSKGQEYGYTF	TGTGCCAGTTCGAAGGGACAGGAATATGGCTACACCTTC
-	TRBV7-9	TRBJ1-1	TRBD1	CASSLTGVRTEAFF	TGTGCCAGCAGCTTGACAGGGGTGAGAACTGAAGCTTTCTTT
-	TRBV2	TRBJ1-1	-	CASSSAWATEAFF	TGTGCCAGCAGCTCTGCTTGGGCAACTGAAGCTTTCTTT
-	TRBV28	TRBJ2-2	-	CASSLVGLGELFF	TGTGCCAGCAGTTTAGTTGGCCTCGGGGAGCTGTTTTTT
-	TRBV2	TRBJ1-1	TRBD1	CASSELGDSQAFF	TGTGCCAGCAGTGAGTTAGGGGACAGTCAAGCTTTCTTT
few	TRBV7-6	TRBJ2-1	-	CASSFGTPKPYNEQFF	TGTGCCAGCAGCTTCGGGACACCGAAACCCTACAATGAGCAGTTCTTC
-	TRBV4-1	TRBJ2-3	TRBD2	CASSPGGGPEYTDTQYF	TGCGCCAGCAGCCCCGGGGGGGGTCCGGAGTACACAGATACGCAGTATTTT
once	TRBV28	TRBJ1-5	-	CASSLGGAGNQPQHF	TGTGCCAGCAGTTTAGGGGGGGCGGGCAATCAGCCCCAGCATTTT
-	TRBV5-1	TRBJ2-7	-	CASSPAPGRKNYEQYF	TGCGCCAGCAGCCCCGCCCCGGGGAGAAAGAACTACGAGCAGTACTTC
-	TRBV5-1	TRBJ2-1	TRBD2	CASSLSGDSYNEQFF	TGCGCCAGCAGCTTAAGCGGGGACTCCTACAATGAGCAGTTCTTC
-	TRBV9	TRBJ2-3	TRBD2	CASSHLSGRADTQYF	TGTGCCAGCAGCCACCTTAGCGGGAGGGCAGATACGCAGTATTTT
-	TRBV4-2	TRBJ2-7	-	CASSQVRFSEQYF	TGTGCCAGCAGCCAAGTTCGCTTCAGTGAGCAGTACTTC
-	TRBV15	TRBJ2-5	TRBD1	CATSREPTGFQETQYF	TGTGCCACCAGCAGAGAGCCGACAGGGTTCCAAGAGACCCAGTACTTC
-	TRBV18	TRBJ2-2	TRBD2	CASSPGLGSTGELFF	TGTGCCAGCTCACCGGGACTAGGGAGCACCGGGGAGCTGTTTTTT
-	TRBV6-1	TRBJ1-2	-	CASSEGLQGVDGYTF	TGTGCCAGCAGTGAAGGTCTACAGGGAGTTGATGGCTACACCTTC
few	TRBV6-1	TRBJ1-4	-	CASSEGTAYEKLFF	TGTGCCAGCAGTGAAGGGACAGCGTATGAAAAACTGTTTTTT
once	TRBV9	TRBJ2-7	-	CASSVAPTAPYGQYF	TGTGCCAGCAGCGTAGCTCCGACAGCGCCCTACGGGCAGTACTTC
-	TRBV24-1	TRBJ2-7	-	CATSDPRESQPAQYF	TGTGCCACCAGTGATCCCCGGGAGTCCCAGCCAGCTCAGTACTTC
-	TRBV7-2	TRBJ2-7	-	CASSPIFSSRYEQYF	TGTGCCAGCAGCCCCATCTTTTCGTCGCGTTACGAGCAGTACTTC
-	TRBV19	TRBJ2-5	-	CASSIASSRGETQYF	TGTGCCAGTAGTATAGCTTCCTCTCGGGGGGAGACCCAGTACTTC
-	TRBV3-1/TRBV3-2	TRBJ2-1	-	CASSTTSYEQFF	TGTGCCAGCAGCACCACTAGTTATGAGCAGTTCTTC
-	TRBV20-1	TRBJ2-2	-	CSASQGTNTGELFF	TGCAGTGCTAGTCAGGGGACGAACACCGGGGAGCTGTTTTTT
-	TRBV11-2	TRBJ1-4	-	CASGREFGNEKLFF	TGTGCCAGCGGTCGGGAGTTCGGGAATGAAAAACTGTTTTTT
few	TRBV12-3/TRBV12-4	TRBJ1-1	-	CASSFAGNTEAFF	TGTGCCAGCAGTTTCGCGGGGAACACTGAAGCTTTCTTT
-	TRBV7-2	TRBJ2-4	TRBD1	CASSLGGTANIQYF	TGTGCCAGCAGCTTAGGGGGGACAGCGAACATTCAGTACTTC
once	TRBV28	TRBJ1-5	-	CASSPPSGSNQPQHF	TGTGCCAGCAGTCCCCCTTCAGGGAGCAATCAGCCCCAGCATTTT
many	TRBV7-9	TRBJ1-1	-	CASTPGQINTEAFF	TGTGCCAGCACCCCAGGACAGATAAACACTGAAGCTTTCTTT
-	TRBV5-1	TRBJ2-7	-	CASSLGGQVEQYF	TGCGCCAGCAGCTTGGGGGGGCAGGTTGAGCAGTACTTC
-	TRBV28	TRBJ1-5	-	CASTSKRQPQHF	TGTGCCAGCACCTCCAAGAGGCAGCCCCAGCATTTT
-	TRBV3-1/TRBV3-2	TRBJ1-1	-	CASSRGAGDAEAFF	TGTGCCAGCAGCCGTGGGGCAGGGGATGCTGAAGCTTTCTTT
-	TRBV7-2	TRBJ2-1	-	CASKAGPAYNEQFF	TGTGCCAGCAAAGCGGGCCCCGCCTACAATGAGCAGTTCTTC
once	TRBV27	TRBJ2-1	-	CASSQDSTPPNDNEQFF	TGTGCCAGCAGCCAGGACTCCACCCCCCCGAATGACAATGAGCAGTTCTTC
-	TRBV10-3	TRBJ2-1	TRBD2	CAISERGTSGGNEQFF	TGTGCCATCAGTGAAAGGGGGACTAGCGGGGGCAATGAGCAGTTCTTC
-	TRBV3-1/TRBV3-2	TRBJ2-1	-	CASTDEGSYNEQFF	TGTGCCAGCACCGATGAGGGCTCCTACAATGAGCAGTTCTTC
-	TRBV19	TRBJ1-2	TRBD1	CASSMRTGLDYGYTF	TGTGCCAGTAGTATGAGGACAGGGCTCGACTATGGCTACACCTTC
-	TRBV6-6	TRBJ2-3	-	CASNPSGDTQYF	TGTGCCAGCAACCCCTCCGGGGATACGCAGTATTTT
-	TRBV18	TRBJ2-7	-	CASSPALGTYEQYF	TGTGCCAGCTCACCGGCCCTCGGGACCTACGAGCAGTACTTC
-	TRBV24-1	TRBJ2-5	-	CATSDPTGFQETQYF	TGTGCCACCAGTGACCCTACAGGGTTTCAAGAGACCCAGTACTTC
-	TRBV28	TRBJ1-1	-	CASSTLGSAFF	TGTGCCAGCAGTACCCTAGGTTCAGCTTTCTTT
-	TRBV5-1	TRBJ2-1	-	CASSRGEALYNEQFF	TGCGCCAGCAGCCGCGGGGAGGCCTTATACAATGAGCAGTTCTTC